The 10 T cell receptor beta chains given below trace back to one sample, sequenced in a study of cytomegalovirus exposure and HLA in healthy donors (dated by TCRdb to 2015 to 2018). Libraries were built with the immunoSEQ multiplex PCR assay. For the multiplex PCR, a mixture combining 60 forward primers for TCR Vbeta segments and 13 reverse primers for TCR Jbeta segments was used. TCRdb retrieved this table from immuneACCESS and kept in-frame rearrangements only. Not all clones are present; in checked studies, unresolved V genes account for under half, and no reason is known for the remainder. This sample gives about 96,000 clones in total; under 85% of them show up just once. The top ten constitute 3% of the sample. Sequencing was carried out using PBMCs. These receptors all come from a female donor in good health and CMV-seropositive.

This rearrangement joins TRBV2 to TRBJ2-7; 10 nucleotides agree with TRBD2. V gave up 7 bases and J gave up 2 bases; unmatched junction bases: 5. Germline CDR1 reads SNHLY; CDR2 reads FYNNEI. The CDR3 has 14 residues. Here the CDR3 reads CASKLAGVTYEQYF. CDR3 in DNA: TGTGCCAGCAAGCTAGCGGGGGTAACCTACGAGCAGTACTTC.

This clone was seen only once. The CDR3 is CASSEPYSTDTQYF. In DNA form, the CDR3 reads TGTGCCAGCAGTGAACCCTATAGCACAGATACGCAGTATTTT. V usage is TRBV25-1 and J usage is TRBJ2-3; D is unclear. Trimming pared 2 bases from V and 0 bases from J, leaving 6 bases between. Germline CDR1 and CDR2: MGHDK and SYGVNS. This CDR3 spans 14 amino acids. Full variable domain (missing parts from reference TRBV25-1 and TRBJ2-3): EADIYQTPRYLVIGTGKKITLECSQTMGHDKMYWYQQDPGMELHLIHYSYGVNSTEKGDLSSESTVSRIRTEHFPLTLESARPSHTSQYLCASSEPYSTDTQYFGPGTRLTVL.

This rearrangement joins TRBV7-2 to TRBJ2-3; 10 bases match TRBD2. The germline gives CDR1 SGHTA, CDR2 FQGNSA. V shed 4 bases, J shed 5 bases, and the junction held 6 bases outside the gene matches. The CDR3 has 15 residues. The CDR3 spells CASSSQRGGQDTQYF. The CDR3 nucleotides are TGTGCCAGCAGCTCCCAGCGGGGGGGCCAAGATACGCAGTATTTT.

The chain is built from TRBV18 and TRBJ1-5, with D unclear. Germline loops: CDR1 KGHSH, CDR2 LQKENI. Trimming pared 4 bases from V and 4 bases from J, leaving 8 bases between. CDR3 size: 13 residues. In DNA, the CDR3 is TGTGCCAGCTCACGGGCAGTTAATCAGCCCCAGCATTTT. Its translation: CASSRAVNQPQHF.

The chain combines TRBV28 with TRBJ1-3; the D is unclear. Trimming removed 5 bases at V and 0 bases at J, with 11 bases between. The germline gives CDR1 MDHEN, CDR2 SYDVKM. The CDR3 has 15 residues. The CDR3 coding sequence is TGTGCCAGCAGTCTAGACCTCGTCTCTGGAAACACCATATATTTT. It codes for CASSLDLVSGNTIYF.

The chain is built from TRBV15 and TRBJ2-2, with TRBD1 as a possible D gene (6 bases). From germline, CDR1 is LNHNV and CDR2 YYDKDF (reference sequence). V lost 8 bases and J 5 bases, leaving 9 bases between the germline ends. CDR3 length: 12 residues. This CDR3 reads CATWDTTGELFF. The CDR3 DNA is TGTGCCACCTGGGACACTACCGGGGAGCTGTTTTTT.

V gene TRBV7-9 combines with J gene TRBJ1-4; 9 bases align to TRBD1. V lost 5 bases, J lost 8 bases, and 6 bases stayed unmatched. This CDR3 comprises 14 residues. Germline V gene sequence: CDR1 SEHNR, CDR2 FQNEAQ (reference sequence). The CDR3 DNA is TGTGCCAGCAGCCCCTGGACAGGGGAAGAAAAACTGTTTTTT. It is translated as CASSPWTGEEKLFF.

The chain couples TRBV5-1 to TRBJ2-7; D may be TRBD2 (7 bases). Germline lookup yields CDR1 SGHRS and CDR2 YFSETQ. This CDR3 spans 17 amino acids. The ends were cut back, 0 bases at V and 5 bases at J, with 21 bases in the middle. The CDR3 is CASSLVGNQRDMDEQYF. For the CDR3, the DNA is TGCGCCAGCAGCTTGGTGGGAAATCAGCGGGACATGGACGAGCAGTACTTC.

This chain joins TRBV7-9 and TRBJ1-2; D is unresolved. Germline assignment: CDR1 SEHNR and CDR2 FQNEAQ (reference sequence). Trimming took off 5 bases at V and 9 bases at J, with 16 bases between the two ends. CDR3 size: 13 residues. The CDR3 loop is CASSRSGTERYTF. DNA of the CDR3: TGTGCCAGCAGCCGGTCAGGAACCGAGCGCTACACCTTC. Together with reference TRBV7-9 and TRBJ1-2, the CDR3 gives the full variable domain: DTGVSQNPRHKITKRGQNVTFRCDPISEHNRLYWYRQTLGQGPEFLTYFQNEAQLEKSRLLSDRFSAERPKGSFSTLEIQRTEQGDSAMYLCASSRSGTERYTFGSGTRLTVV.

This clone was observed a few times. This rearrangement joins TRBV7-2 to TRBJ2-1; 7 bases fit TRBD2. Germline V gives CDR1 SGHTA, CDR2 FQGNSA. CDR3 length: 15 residues. Trimming removed 3 bases from V and 3 bases from J; junction bases left unmatched: 5. CDR3 nucleotide sequence: TGTGCCAGCAGCTTTGGGGGGGGGATCTACAATGAGCAGTTCTTC. Encoded protein: CASSFGGGIYNEQFF.